This T cell receptor beta chain stems from a study of T cells in Graves' hyperthyroidism and ophthalmopathy. Study-wide context: It was at initial diagnosis, before any treatment, that peripheral blood was collected.

V dropped 4 bases and J dropped 2; count of bases not matched to a gene: 6. Germline CDR1 SGHTS, CDR2 YDEGEE. The CDR3 length is 15 residues. Points from the study as a whole: In the blood, most expanded thyroid clonotypes above 0.001 appeared as well.

Amplification targeted TCR beta CDR3 regions from RNA transcripts. The HTBI primer set drove a first-round RT-PCR of the TCR CDR3. TCRdb reprocessed the multiplex PCR reads via MiXCR and lists one record per CDR3 protein. The data show about 510,000 distinct CDR3 sequences, 14% seen once. This clonotype was recorded many times. The antigen remains unidentified. The sequencing sample was made of blood. This TCR was sampled from a woman aged 40-49 years with Graves' hyperthyroidism. This chain joins TRBV5-8 and TRBJ2-7; 10 bases map to TRBD1. The CDR3 DNA sequence: TGTGCCAGCAGCCCCGGACAGGGGGTTACCTACGAGCAGTACTTC. It specifies CASSPGQGVTYEQYF.